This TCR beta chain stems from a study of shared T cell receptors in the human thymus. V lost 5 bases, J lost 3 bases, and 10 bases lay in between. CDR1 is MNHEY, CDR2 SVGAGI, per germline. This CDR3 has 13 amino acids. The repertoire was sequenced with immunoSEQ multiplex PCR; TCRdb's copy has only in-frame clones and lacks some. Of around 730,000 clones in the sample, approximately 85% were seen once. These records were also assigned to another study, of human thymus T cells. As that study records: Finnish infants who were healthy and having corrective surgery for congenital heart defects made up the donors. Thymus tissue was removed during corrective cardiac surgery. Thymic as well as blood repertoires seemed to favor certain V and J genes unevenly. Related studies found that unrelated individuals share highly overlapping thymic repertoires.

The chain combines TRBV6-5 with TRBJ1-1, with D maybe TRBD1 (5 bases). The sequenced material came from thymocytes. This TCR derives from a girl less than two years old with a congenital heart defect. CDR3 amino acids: CASSGVGDTEAFF. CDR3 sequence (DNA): TGTGCCAGCAGTGGGGTAGGGGACACTGAAGCTTTCTTT.